This T cell receptor beta chain was captured by sequencing in a study of CD8+CD57+ T cells in acquired aplastic anemia. Study summary: Sorting CD4+ and CD8+ cells gave DNA averaging approximately 3 ug. Study-wide results and caveats: Comparison of patients with controls identified about 30 shared CD8+ CDR3 sequences.

Using genomic DNA as the template, TCR beta VDJ and CDR3 profiling was carried out. TCRdb re-called the reads through MiXCR, storing one row per CDR3 protein. The table shows 200,000 to 300,000 distinct CDR3 sequences, with 65% to 90% occurring only once. Only patients with CD8+CD57+ cell expansion on flow cytometry were chosen for sequencing. In all patients, the disease was severe acquired aplastic anemia. Sampling of blood occurred while the patients had still received no therapy. To note about this clonotype: Its antigen is still unknown.

V lost 8 bases and J 14 bases, leaving 23 bases between the germline ends. The CDR3 contains 13 residues. Germline assignment: CDR1 SNHLY and CDR2 FYNNEI. Material: sorted CD4+, CD8+, or CD8+CD57+ T cells (not recorded which) from PBMCs. The chain employs TRBV2 and TRBJ2-3; D is uncertain. This clonotype was sampled from a human donor with aplastic anemia. CDR3 residues: CASGDGYSNKPYF. For the CDR3, the DNA is TGTGCCAGCGGGGATGGGTATAGCAATAAGCCGTATTTT. Full variable domain (missing parts from reference TRBV2 and TRBJ2-3): EPEVTQTPSHQVTQMGQEVILRCVPISNHLYFYWYRQILGQKVEFLVSFYNNEISEKSEIFDDQFSVERPDGSNFTLKIRSTKLEDSAMYFCASGDGYSNKPYFGPGTRLTVL.